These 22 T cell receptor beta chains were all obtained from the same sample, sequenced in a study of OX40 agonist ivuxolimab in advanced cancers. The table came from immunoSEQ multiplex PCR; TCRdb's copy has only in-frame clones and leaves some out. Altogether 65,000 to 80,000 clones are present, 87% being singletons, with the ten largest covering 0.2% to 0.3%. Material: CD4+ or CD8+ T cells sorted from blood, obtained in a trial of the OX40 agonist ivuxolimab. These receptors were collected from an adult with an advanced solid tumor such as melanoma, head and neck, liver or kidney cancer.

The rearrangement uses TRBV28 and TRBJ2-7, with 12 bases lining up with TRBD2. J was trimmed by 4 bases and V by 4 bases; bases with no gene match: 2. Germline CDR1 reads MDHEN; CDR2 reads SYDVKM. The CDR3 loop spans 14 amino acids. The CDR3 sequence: CASSSLAGGYEQYF. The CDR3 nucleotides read TGTGCCAGCAGTTCACTAGCGGGAGGATACGAGCAGTACTTC. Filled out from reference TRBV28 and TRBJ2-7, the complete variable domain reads DVKVTQSSRYLVKRTGEKVFLECVQDMDHENMFWYRQDPGLGLRLIYFSYDVKMKEKGDIPEGYSVSREKKERFSLILESASTNQTSMYLCASSSLAGGYEQYFGPGTRLTVT.

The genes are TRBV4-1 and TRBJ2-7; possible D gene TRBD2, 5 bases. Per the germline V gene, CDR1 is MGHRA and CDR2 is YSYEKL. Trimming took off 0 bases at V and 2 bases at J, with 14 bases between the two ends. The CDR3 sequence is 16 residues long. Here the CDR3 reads CASSQEKRMGPYEQYF. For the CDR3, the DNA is TGCGCCAGCAGCCAAGAGAAGCGGATGGGCCCCTACGAGCAGTACTTC.

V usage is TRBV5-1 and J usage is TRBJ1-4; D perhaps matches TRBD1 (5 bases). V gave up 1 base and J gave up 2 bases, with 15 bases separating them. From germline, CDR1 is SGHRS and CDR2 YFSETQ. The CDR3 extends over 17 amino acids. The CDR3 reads CASSLNLGGTTNEKLFF. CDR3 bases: TGCGCCAGCAGCTTGAATCTTGGTGGGACCACTAATGAAAAACTGTTTTTT.

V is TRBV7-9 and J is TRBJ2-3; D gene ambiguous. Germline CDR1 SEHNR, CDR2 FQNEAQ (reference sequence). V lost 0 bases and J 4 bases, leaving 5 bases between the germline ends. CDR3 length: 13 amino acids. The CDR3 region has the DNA TGTGCCAGCAGCTTAGCCCTTCCAGATACGCAGTATTTT. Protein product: CASSLALPDTQYF.

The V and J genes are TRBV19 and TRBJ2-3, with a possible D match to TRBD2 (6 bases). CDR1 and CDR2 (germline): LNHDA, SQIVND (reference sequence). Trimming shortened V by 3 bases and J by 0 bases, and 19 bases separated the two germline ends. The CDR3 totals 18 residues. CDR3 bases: TGTGCCAGTAGTATCTTTCTATTAGCGGAGGTCAGCACAGATACGCAGTATTTT. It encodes CASSIFLLAEVSTDTQYF.

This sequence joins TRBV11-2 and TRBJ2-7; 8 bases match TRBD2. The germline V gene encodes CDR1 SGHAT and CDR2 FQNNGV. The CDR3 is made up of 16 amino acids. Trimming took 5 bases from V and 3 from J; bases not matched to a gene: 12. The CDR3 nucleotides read TGTGCCAGCAGCCCAGTCAGGACTAGCAAATTCTACGAGCAGTACTTC. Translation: CASSPVRTSKFYEQYF. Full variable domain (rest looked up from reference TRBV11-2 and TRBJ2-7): EAGVAQSPRYKIIEKRQSVAFWCNPISGHATLYWYQQILGQGPKLLIQFQNNGVVDDSQLPKDRFSAERLKGVDSTLKIQPAKLEDSAVYLCASSPVRTSKFYEQYFGPGTRLTVT.

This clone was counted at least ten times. In DNA form, the CDR3 reads TGCGCCAGCAGCCATCCCAAGAACACTGAAGCTTTCTTT. Translation: CASSHPKNTEAFF. The chain combines TRBV4-1 with TRBJ1-1; D uncertain. Germline lookup yields CDR1 MGHRA and CDR2 YSYEKL. V was pared by 3 bases and J by 1 base, with 6 bases between. CDR3 size: 13 residues.

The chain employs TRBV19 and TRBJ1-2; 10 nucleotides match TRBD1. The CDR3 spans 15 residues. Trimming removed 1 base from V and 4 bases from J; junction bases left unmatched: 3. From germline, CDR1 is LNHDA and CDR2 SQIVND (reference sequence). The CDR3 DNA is TGTGCCAGTAGTATAGTAGGGACAGGGGCCTATGGCTACACCTTC. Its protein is CASSIVGTGAYGYTF.

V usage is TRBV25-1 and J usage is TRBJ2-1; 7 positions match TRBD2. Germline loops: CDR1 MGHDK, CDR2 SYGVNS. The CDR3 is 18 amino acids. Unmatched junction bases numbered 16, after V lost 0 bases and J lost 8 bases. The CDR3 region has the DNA TGTGCCAGCAGTGAATATATAGTGCGGGAGCGTGTTAGGGATGAGCAGTTCTTC. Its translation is CASSEYIVRERVRDEQFF.

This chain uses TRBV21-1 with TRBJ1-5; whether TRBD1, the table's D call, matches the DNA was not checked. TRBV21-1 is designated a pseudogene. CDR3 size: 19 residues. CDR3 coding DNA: TGTGCCAGCAGCAAGGCCGGGACAGAACCCGATTATAGCAATCAGCCCCAGCATTTT. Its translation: CASSKAGTEPDYSNQPQHF.

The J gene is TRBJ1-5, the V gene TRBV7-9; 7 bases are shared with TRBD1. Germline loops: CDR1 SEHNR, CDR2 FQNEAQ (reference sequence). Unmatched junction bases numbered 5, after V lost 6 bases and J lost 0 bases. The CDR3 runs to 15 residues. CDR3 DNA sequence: TGTGCCAGCAGTAACGGACAGGCTAGCAATCAGCCCCAGCATTTT. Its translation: CASSNGQASNQPQHF.

This CDR3 reads CASSLQSVASNSPLHF. The CDR3 DNA follows: TGTGCCAGCAGCCTACAGTCCGTGGCGAGTAATTCACCCCTCCACTTT. The chain recombines TRBV7-9 with TRBJ1-6; D not resolved. The V gene's germline CDR1 is SEHNR and CDR2 FQNEAQ (reference sequence). The V end lost 5 bases, the J end lost 6 bases, and 17 bases lay between the germline ends. CDR3 length: 16 residues.

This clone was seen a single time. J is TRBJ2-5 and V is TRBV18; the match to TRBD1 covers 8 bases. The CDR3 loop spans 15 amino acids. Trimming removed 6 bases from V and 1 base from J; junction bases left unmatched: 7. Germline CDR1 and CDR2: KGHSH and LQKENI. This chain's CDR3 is CASSRTGSLQETQYF. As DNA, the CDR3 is TGTGCCAGCTCGCGGACAGGGTCCCTCCAAGAGACCCAGTACTTC.

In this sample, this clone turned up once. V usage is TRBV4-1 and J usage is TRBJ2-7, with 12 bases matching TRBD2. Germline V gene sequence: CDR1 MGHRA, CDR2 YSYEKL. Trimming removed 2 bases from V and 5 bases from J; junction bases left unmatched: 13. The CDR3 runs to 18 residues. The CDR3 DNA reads TGCGCCAGCAGCCAAAGCCTTGGGGCTAGCGGGAGGGTCCACGAGCAGTACTTC. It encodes CASSQSLGASGRVHEQYF.

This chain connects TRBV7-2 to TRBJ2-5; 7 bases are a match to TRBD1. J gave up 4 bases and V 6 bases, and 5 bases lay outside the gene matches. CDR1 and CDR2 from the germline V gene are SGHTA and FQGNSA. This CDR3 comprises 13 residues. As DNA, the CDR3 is TGTGCCAGCAGTTCATACAGGGGAGAGACCCAGTACTTC. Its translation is CASSSYRGETQYF.

CDR3 protein: CASSYYPGAGYNEQFF. The CDR3 nucleotides are TGTGCCAGCAGTTATTATCCGGGGGCAGGTTACAATGAGCAGTTCTTC. J is TRBJ2-1 and V is TRBV7-6; D is possibly TRBD1 or TRBD2 (6 bases each). Trimming took 6 bases from V and 4 from J, leaving 19 bases between them. Germline CDR1 is SGHVS and CDR2 is FNYEAQ. The CDR3 covers 16 residues.

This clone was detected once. The CDR3 DNA follows: TGTGCCATCAGCCAGACTAGCGGGAGTGGAACCGGGGAGCTGTTTTTT. Translated: CAISQTSGSGTGELFF. This sequence joins TRBV10-3 and TRBJ2-2, with 12 bases aligning to TRBD2. The germline gives CDR1 ENHRY, CDR2 SYGVKD. Trimming removed 6 bases from V and 5 bases from J; junction bases left unmatched: 7. CDR3 length: 16 amino acids.

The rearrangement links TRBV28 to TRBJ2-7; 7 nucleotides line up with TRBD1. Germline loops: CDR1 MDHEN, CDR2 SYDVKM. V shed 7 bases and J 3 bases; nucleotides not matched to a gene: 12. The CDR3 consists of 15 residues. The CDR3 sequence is CASTPSRGSRYEQYF. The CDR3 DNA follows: TGTGCCAGCACTCCTTCCAGGGGGTCGCGCTACGAGCAGTACTTC.

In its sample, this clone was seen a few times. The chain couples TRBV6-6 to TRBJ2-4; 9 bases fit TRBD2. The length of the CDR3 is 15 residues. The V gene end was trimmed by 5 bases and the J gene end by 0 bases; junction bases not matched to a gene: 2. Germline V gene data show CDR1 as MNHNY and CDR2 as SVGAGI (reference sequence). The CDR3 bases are TGTGCCAGCAGTAAGCGGGAGGTAGCCAAAAACATTCAGTACTTC. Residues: CASSKREVAKNIQYF.

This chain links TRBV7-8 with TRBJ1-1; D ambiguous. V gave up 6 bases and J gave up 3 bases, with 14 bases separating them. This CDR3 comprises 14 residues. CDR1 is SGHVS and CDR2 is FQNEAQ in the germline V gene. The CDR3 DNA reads TGTGCCAGCAGGATGCAAAGTACGCACACTGAAGCTTTCTTT. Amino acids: CASRMQSTHTEAFF.

The CDR3 is CASSVWSGSYNEQFF. In DNA form, the CDR3 reads TGTGCCAGCAGCGTATGGAGCGGCTCCTACAATGAGCAGTTCTTC. V usage is TRBV9 and J usage is TRBJ2-1, with D possibly matching TRBD2 (5 bases). Looked up from germline, CDR1 is SGDLS and CDR2 is YYNGEE. V was trimmed by 1 base and J by 0 bases, leaving 8 bases between them. This CDR3 has 15 amino acids.

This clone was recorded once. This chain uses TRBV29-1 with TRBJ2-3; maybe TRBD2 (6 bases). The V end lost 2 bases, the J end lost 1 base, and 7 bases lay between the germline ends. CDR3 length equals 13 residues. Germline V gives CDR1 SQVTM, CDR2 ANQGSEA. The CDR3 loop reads CSVESGGTDTQYF. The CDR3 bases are TGCAGCGTTGAATCGGGGGGCACAGATACGCAGTATTTT.